This paragraph covers one T cell receptor (beta chain) sequence. This clone was seen a few times. Its antigen remains unidentified. Per-base qualities were not stored, and no clone one base away is much larger. TCRbeta CDR3 regions were amplified from genomic DNA using the immunoSEQ Assay, a bias-controlled multiplex PCR. On the authors' methods: The number of nucleated cells in each sample was estimated by amplification of reference gene primers within the assay. To quantify the absolute abundance of each unique TCRbeta CDR3 rearrangement, sequence reads were collapsed and filtered. Productive Simpson clonality was computed per sample as the square root of Simpson's diversity index over productive rearrangements. TCRdb limited this immuneACCESS table to in-frame rearrangements with V and J called. A share of clones is missing; checked studies link under half to unresolved V genes, and the rest is unexplained. V and J calls and clone size are as listed in that table; D and trimming were resolved from the DNA. The sample yields about 300,000 clones; about 91% were counted once. The leading ten clones occupy roughly 6.9% of the sample.

The data originate from a study of blood T cell repertoires in COVID-19 (dated by TCRdb to 2020 to 2022). Regarding the study in general: Samples from collaborators originated in the United States, Italy and Spain and spanned both the acute and convalescent phases of COVID-19. Where available, HLA class I and class II types were taken from metadata supplied by the sample provider and were not determined by assay-based typing. The material from the prospective study consisted of cDNA or gDNA derived from T cells, B-cell-depleted T cells, or PBMCs. A freely available public database, intended as a resource for researchers studying the immune response to SARS-CoV-2, is where the repertoires were released. Sample metadata almost always included a de-identified subject ID, COVID-19 status, age in years and sex. Samples came from the ongoing ImmuneRACE study (first 160 participants) plus 1,254 subjects from 6 global collaborators. Deeply sampled blood TCRbeta repertoires from subjects exposed to, actively infected with, or recovered from COVID-19 were included in the dataset.

Looking up the germline V gene yields CDR1 SNHLY and CDR2 FYNNEI. The cysteine opens and the phenylalanine closes a CDR3 of 14 amino acids. The read is trimmed to its CDR3 DNA, 42 bases read in frame from base 1. Germline trimming: 4 bases from V, 5 bases from J; junction bases outside gene matches: 7. Study-level results and caveats: The quantity of clinical and demographic metadata differed by source and by participant and was supplied without curation.

Another Seattle source contributed samples from volunteer blood donors who had recovered from COVID-19. The collaborating institutions used their own protocols to collect whole blood in K2EDTA tubes. For TCRbeta analysis, collaborators shipped samples as frozen whole blood, isolated PBMCs, or DNA extracted from either of those sample types. The sequence came from a woman aged 25 to 45 who had recovered from COVID-19. The chain links TRBV2 with TRBJ2-5; 7 bases in the junction line up with TRBD1. Sequencing was done on a sample of peripheral blood. This receptor has the CDR3 CASSGDRVGETQYF. The DNA reads as follows: TGTGCCAGCAGTGGCGACAGGGTCGGCGAGACCCAGTACTTC.